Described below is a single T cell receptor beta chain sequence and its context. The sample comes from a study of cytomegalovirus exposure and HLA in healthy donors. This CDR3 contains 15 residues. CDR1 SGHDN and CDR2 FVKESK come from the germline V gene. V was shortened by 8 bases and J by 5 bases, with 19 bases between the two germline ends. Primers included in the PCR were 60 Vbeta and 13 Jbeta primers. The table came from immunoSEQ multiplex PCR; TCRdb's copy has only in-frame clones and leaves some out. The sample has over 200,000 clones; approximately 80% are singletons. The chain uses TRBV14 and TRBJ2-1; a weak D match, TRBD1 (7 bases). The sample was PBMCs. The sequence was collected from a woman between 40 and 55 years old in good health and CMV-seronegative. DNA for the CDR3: TGTGCCAGCGGAACCCAGGGGGGTCGAAACAATGAGCAGTTCTTC. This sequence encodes CASGTQGGRNNEQFF.